These 32 T cell receptor beta chains were all obtained from the same sample, sequenced in a study of identical twins. MiXCR, applied by TCRdb to the 5' RACE reads, yields one record per CDR3 protein. The repertoire holds around 490,000 distinct CDR3 sequences, with around 24% as singletons. These same data were also listed under a study on yellow fever vaccine responses in identical twins.

The sequencing sample was made of CD4+ T cells sorted from blood. All receptors come from a woman aged 18-35 years in good health.

The V and J genes are TRBV12-3 or TRBV12-4 and TRBJ2-3; 13 bases are a match to TRBD2. The ends lost 5 bases at V and 1 base at J; junction bases unmatched: 15. This CDR3 region has 20 residues. The CDR3 region has the DNA TGTGCCAGCAGTCGAAGGACTAGCGGGAGTTCAAGTAGGGGCACAGATACGCAGTATTTT. As protein: CASSRRTSGSSSRGTDTQYF.

This clonotype has just one count. This rearrangement joins TRBV11-1 to TRBJ2-3, with D possibly being TRBD2 (6 bases). V was clipped by 3 bases and J by 2 bases, with 9 bases between them. Germline CDR1 reads SGHAT; CDR2 reads FQDESV (reference sequence). The length of the CDR3 is 14 residues. CDR3 protein: CASSFRDFTDTQYF. CDR3 coding DNA: TGTGCCAGCAGCTTCCGGGACTTCACAGATACGCAGTATTTT.

The chain joins TRBV18 to TRBJ1-5, with D unclear. The V end was cut by 1 base, the J end by 12 bases, with 13 bases between. In germline, CDR1 is KGHSH, CDR2 LQKENI. This CDR3 region has 13 residues. The chain's CDR3 is CASSPQSGGDQHF. The CDR3 bases are TGTGCCAGCTCACCACAGTCAGGAGGTGACCAGCATTTT.

This clonotype was seen more than once but under ten times. The chain employs TRBV6-5 and TRBJ2-5; 12 positions agree with TRBD2. Germline assignment: CDR1 MNHEY and CDR2 SVGAGI. V lost 2 bases and J lost 5; bases outside the gene matches: 6. The CDR3 totals 16 residues. The CDR3, as DNA: TGTGCCAGCAGTTACCCGACTAGCGGGGGCGGGGAGACCCAGTACTTC. Its translation is CASSYPTSGGGETQYF.

This chain connects TRBV6-1 to TRBJ2-1; TRBD2 matches 8 bases. Germline loops: CDR1 MNHNS, CDR2 SASEGT. This CDR3 comprises 15 residues. Trimming removed 1 base from V and 6 bases from J; junction bases left unmatched: 5. The CDR3 loop reads CASSEVSSGRNEQFF. The CDR3 DNA sequence: TGTGCCAGCAGTGAAGTGTCTAGCGGGCGCAATGAGCAGTTCTTC.

The chain recombines TRBV6-4 with TRBJ2-1, with 11 bases lining up with TRBD2. The ends lost 0 bases at V and 7 bases at J; junction bases unmatched: 11. The CDR3 runs 18 residues. Germline-derived CDR1 and CDR2 are MRHNA and SNTAGT. This chain's CDR3 is CASSDSRITSGSRNEQFF. The CDR3 region has the DNA TGTGCCAGCAGTGACTCGAGGATAACTAGCGGGAGTAGGAATGAGCAGTTCTTC.

The V call is TRBV7-9, the J call TRBJ1-2; 7 bases fit TRBD1. With 8 bases clipped from V and 2 bases from J, the junction kept 17 bases outside the gene matches. The CDR3 runs to 17 residues. Germline CDR1 and CDR2: SEHNR and FQNEAQ (reference sequence). CDR3 sequence (DNA): TGTGCCAGCGGACGTACCCGACAGGGAACGGGAAACTATGGCTACACCTTC. The encoded protein is CASGRTRQGTGNYGYTF.

This clonotype has just a few counts. The chain is built from TRBV5-1 and TRBJ2-6; D ambiguous. The CDR3 is 16 residues long. V was clipped by 4 bases and J by 1 base, with 12 bases between them. The germline gives CDR1 SGHRS, CDR2 YFSETQ. CDR3 coding DNA: TGCGCCAGCAGCCTACAATCATTATCTGGGGCCAACGTCCTGACTTTC. The encoded protein is CASSLQSLSGANVLTF.

V usage is TRBV10-2 and J usage is TRBJ2-1; D is undetermined. The CDR3 is 17 residues long. Germline V gene data show CDR1 as WSHSY and CDR2 as SAAADI. V lost 2 bases and J 4 bases, leaving 18 bases between the germline ends. CDR3 protein: CASSEPTLNHPYNEQFF. The CDR3 DNA reads TGCGCCAGCAGTGAGCCTACTCTCAATCACCCATACAATGAGCAGTTCTTC.

In this sample, this clonotype turned up a few times. The V call is TRBV29-1, the J call TRBJ2-3; 8 bases are shared with TRBD2. This CDR3 comprises 18 residues. J gave up 5 bases and V 0 bases, and 16 bases lay outside the gene matches. In germline, CDR1 is SQVTM, CDR2 ANQGSEA. CDR3 nucleotides: TGCAGCGTTGAAGATCCTCGGGGGATGGCGGGAGGAATAGATACGCAGTATTTT. Translation gives CSVEDPRGMAGGIDTQYF.

The chain has TRBV28 and TRBJ1-3, with TRBD1 as a possible D gene (6 bases). The germline V and J ends were trimmed by 3 bases and 3 bases, with 15 bases remaining between them. Germline values: CDR1 MDHEN, CDR2 SYDVKM. This CDR3 comprises 16 residues. Here the CDR3 DNA reads TGTGCCAGCAGTTTGCTTCTACAGGGAGTTGGAAACACCATATATTTT. Translating it yields CASSLLLQGVGNTIYF.

The chain uses TRBV6-5 and TRBJ2-5; the match to TRBD2 covers 9 bases. V dropped 0 bases and J dropped 7; count of bases not matched to a gene: 6. The length of the CDR3 is 15 residues. In germline, CDR1 is MNHEY, CDR2 SVGAGI. The CDR3 region is CASSYSTSGSGTQYF. The CDR3, as DNA: TGTGCCAGCAGTTACTCGACTAGCGGAAGCGGGACCCAGTACTTC.

Only a few counts were recorded for this clonotype. This chain uses TRBV12-3 or TRBV12-4 with TRBJ1-5; D might be TRBD1 (5 bases). V lost 6 bases to trimming and J lost 6 bases, with 9 bases between them. The CDR3 loop spans 12 amino acids. CDR3 nucleotide sequence: TGTGCCAGCAGACGAGGGGTTCAGCCCCAGCATTTT. Its protein is CASRRGVQPQHF.

A few counts support this clonotype. V usage is TRBV2 and J usage is TRBJ1-2; D not resolved. Germline V lookup: CDR1 SNHLY, CDR2 FYNNEI. The V and J ends lost 2 bases and 2 bases respectively, with 9 bases between them. The CDR3 contains 14 residues. CDR3 nucleotides: TGTGCCAGCAGTGAATTGTCGGCGAACTATGGCTACACCTTC. Translated, it gives CASSELSANYGYTF.

The V gene is TRBV10-2, the J gene TRBJ1-5; no definite D call. CDR3 length: 15 amino acids. V lost 6 bases to trimming and J lost 0 bases, with 12 bases between them. Germline values: CDR1 WSHSY, CDR2 SAAADI. The DNA of the CDR3 is TGCGCCAGCAGCCCCCTGCAACATAGCAATCAGCCCCAGCATTTT. This codes for CASSPLQHSNQPQHF.

V gene TRBV5-1 combines with J gene TRBJ2-7; the match to TRBD1 covers 10 bases. The CDR3 is made up of 14 amino acids. V was pared by 4 bases and J by 9 bases, with 10 bases of the junction left unmatched. Per germline, CDR1 SGHRS and CDR2 YFSETQ. Here the CDR3 DNA reads TGCGCCAGCAGCGACAGGGGGCTGTCTAGCGTGCAGTACTTC. Translation gives CASSDRGLSSVQYF.

V is TRBV24-1 and J is TRBJ1-2; D may be TRBD1 (6 bases). CDR1 is KGHDR and CDR2 is SFDVKD in the germline V gene. This CDR3 has 13 residues. The germline V and J ends were trimmed by 6 bases and 5 bases, with 12 bases remaining between them. CDR3 sequence: CATSTRQGYGYTF. CDR3 coding DNA: TGTGCCACCAGTACCCGGCAGGGGTATGGCTACACCTTC.

This clonotype was seen more than once but under ten times. The genes are TRBV6-1 and TRBJ1-5; D remains ambiguous. Germline values: CDR1 MNHNS, CDR2 SASEGT. This CDR3 spans 14 amino acids. Trimming took off 6 bases at V and 0 bases at J, with 9 bases between the two ends. The CDR3, as DNA: TGTGCCAGCAGATCCCGGGGTAGCAATCAGCCCCAGCATTTT. Translating gives CASRSRGSNQPQHF.

There are a few counts of this clonotype. The chain is built from TRBV4-1 and TRBJ2-1; 7 nucleotides agree with TRBD1. This CDR3 has 21 residues. V was clipped by 1 base and J by 0 bases; unmatched bases: 18. Germline values: CDR1 MGHRA, CDR2 YSYEKL. As DNA, the CDR3 is TGCGCCAGCAGCCAAGTTGGGACAGACCTCTTGTTAACCAGCTCCTACAATGAGCAGTTCTTC. Translated: CASSQVGTDLLLTSSYNEQFF.

V usage is TRBV6-6 and J usage is TRBJ2-1; D might be TRBD2 (7 bases). Trimming took 8 bases from V and 8 from J, leaving 13 bases between them. The CDR3 runs 12 residues. Germline V CDR1 and CDR2: MNHNY, SVGAGI (reference sequence). CDR3 loop: CASGGAYYEQFF. CDR3 sequence (DNA): TGTGCCAGCGGGGGGGCGTACTATGAGCAGTTCTTC.

The chain combines TRBV20-1 with TRBJ2-7, with D possibly matching TRBD2 (6 bases). The CDR3 loop spans 12 amino acids. The V end was cut by 5 bases, the J end by 5 bases, with 13 bases between. CDR1 and CDR2 from the germline V gene are DFQATT and SNEGSKA (reference sequence). Here the CDR3 DNA reads TGCAGTGCTGGAACTAGCCCCAACGAGCAGTACTTC. Translated, it gives CSAGTSPNEQYF.

This chain connects TRBV6-2 or TRBV6-3 to TRBJ2-5; D ambiguous. V lost 6 bases to trimming and J lost 5 bases, with 7 bases between them. This CDR3 has 11 amino acids. Germline CDR1 reads MNHEY; CDR2 reads SVGEGT. The CDR3 nucleotides are TGTGCCAGCAGGCGCCTTGAGACCCAGTACTTC. Protein product: CASRRLETQYF.

The chain links TRBV6-1 to TRBJ2-5, with D perhaps matching TRBD2 (5 bases). The germline CDR1 and CDR2 sequences are MNHNS and SASEGT. CDR3 size: 13 residues. The V end was cut by 10 bases, the J end by 2 bases, with 14 bases between. The CDR3 sequence: CATQMGRQETQYF. The CDR3 DNA sequence: TGTGCCACCCAGATGGGGAGACAAGAGACCCAGTACTTC.

This clonotype was detected a few times. Here the CDR3 DNA reads TGTGCCAGCAGCTCCCTAGCAGATGAAGCTTTCTTT. The encoded protein is CASSSLADEAFF. The V gene is TRBV7-9, the J gene TRBJ1-1; D is uncertain. The CDR3 covers 12 residues. Germline loops: CDR1 SEHNR, CDR2 FQNEAQ (reference sequence). V gave up 4 bases and J gave up 7 bases, with 10 bases separating them.

The chain links TRBV7-9 to TRBJ2-1; D gene uncertain. This CDR3 comprises 14 residues. In germline, CDR1 is SEHNR, CDR2 FQNEAQ (reference sequence). Trimming stripped 1 base from V and 8 bases from J, with 12 bases between. The CDR3 region is CASSLGPPVDEQFF. For the CDR3, the DNA is TGTGCCAGCAGCTTAGGGCCCCCGGTGGATGAGCAGTTCTTC.

This clonotype was detected only once. This chain uses TRBV6-5 with TRBJ2-3; 10 positions match TRBD2. The CDR3 is made up of 19 amino acids. The ends lost 1 base at V and 2 bases at J; junction bases unmatched: 12. In germline, CDR1 is MNHEY, CDR2 SVGAGI. CDR3 amino acids: CASSYFPPLAGGSTDTQYF. DNA of the CDR3: TGTGCCAGCAGTTACTTTCCCCCTTTAGCGGGGGGTTCCACAGATACGCAGTATTTT.

The V call is TRBV20-1, the J call TRBJ1-2; unclear D gene. From germline, CDR1 is DFQATT and CDR2 SNEGSKA (reference sequence). The CDR3 spans 11 residues. Trimming took 1 base from V and 14 from J, leaving 14 bases between them. The CDR3 DNA reads TGCAGTGCTAGAGTGGGAAGAGAAGGTACCTTC. Translated: CSARVGREGTF.

This clonotype was seen a few times. The chain is built from TRBV10-3 and TRBJ1-2; D ambiguous. Germline assignment: CDR1 ENHRY and CDR2 SYGVKD. The CDR3 runs 14 residues. Trimming stripped 2 bases from V and 2 bases from J, with 9 bases between. CDR3 nucleotide sequence: TGTGCCATCAGTGAGAGTGGCAGCAACTATGGCTACACCTTC. As protein: CAISESGSNYGYTF.

This clonotype was observed a handful of times. The chain recombines TRBV15 with TRBJ1-2, with D perhaps matching TRBD1 (5 bases). The CDR3 has 17 amino acids. Trimming took off 0 bases at V and 4 bases at J, with 18 bases between the two ends. Germline CDR1 is LNHNV and CDR2 is YYDKDF (reference sequence). The CDR3: CATSRDGKGQGLYGYTF. The CDR3 coding sequence is TGTGCCACCAGCAGAGATGGGAAGGGGCAGGGCCTCTATGGCTACACCTTC.

The chain is built from TRBV2 and TRBJ2-1; D may be TRBD1 (6 bases). Trimming removed 7 bases from V and 5 bases from J, with 12 bases in between. Per the germline V gene, CDR1 is SNHLY and CDR2 is FYNNEI. The CDR3 sequence is 13 residues long. The CDR3 nucleotides read TGTGCCAGCACCACCGGACAGAACAATGAGCAGTTCTTC. Protein: CASTTGQNNEQFF. Drawing the rest from reference TRBV2 and TRBJ2-1, the complete variable domain is EPEVTQTPSHQVTQMGQEVILRCVPISNHLYFYWYRQILGQKVEFLVSFYNNEISEKSEIFDDQFSVERPDGSNFTLKIRSTKLEDSAMYFCASTTGQNNEQFFGPGTRLTVL.

J is TRBJ2-1 and V is TRBV18, with D possibly being TRBD2 (6 bases). The V gene's germline CDR1 is KGHSH and CDR2 LQKENI. With 5 bases removed from V and 2 bases from J, the gap between germline ends came to 19 bases. The CDR3 is 17 residues long. The CDR3 reads CASSGRGAGPPYNEQFF. The CDR3 DNA reads TGTGCCAGCTCAGGGCGAGGGGCGGGACCCCCCTACAATGAGCAGTTCTTC.

This chain connects TRBV2 to TRBJ2-2, with TRBD1 identical over 9 bases. Germline V gene data show CDR1 as SNHLY and CDR2 as FYNNEI. The length of the CDR3 is 15 residues. Trimming removed 7 bases from V and 5 bases from J; junction bases left unmatched: 8. CDR3 nucleotide sequence: TGTGCCAGCAACCGGGACAGGGTATTAACCGGGGAGCTGTTTTTT. Its translation is CASNRDRVLTGELFF.